This record concerns one T cell receptor beta chain sequence. This clonotype has only a few counts. No cognate antigen has been identified for it. No much larger clone exists at a distance of one base, and base qualities are not known. The record originates from a study of T cells in Graves' hyperthyroidism and ophthalmopathy (dated by TCRdb to the late 2010s). The study in broad terms: Peripheral blood samples were taken at initial diagnosis, before any treatment was given. To identify TCR V-J signatures that set the groups apart, the researchers used a discovery cohort of more than 95 patients, made up of around 40 with Graves' ophthalmopathy and some 58 with stable Graves' hyperthyroidism. Prospective prediction of ophthalmopathy was tested in an independent validation cohort consisting of 18 to 20 hyperthyroidism patients and some 17 patients who later progressed to ophthalmopathy. The approximately 97 discovery patients were randomly divided into training and test sets at a 7:3 ratio. Thyroid tissue and blood T-cell repertoires from six Graves' hyperthyroidism patients were also compared in the study. Once sampling was done, hyperthyroidism patients were given methimazole at a starting dose of 30 mg daily, whereas ophthalmopathy patients were given high-dose intravenous methylprednisolone. The paper reports TCR Vbeta CDR3 sequencing of some 140 peripheral blood samples: 40 to 45 ophthalmopathy, fewer than 85 hyperthyroidism and some 17 progressor patients.

Stable Graves' hyperthyroidism was defined as no progression to ophthalmopathy during 18 months of follow-up. Hyperthyroidism patients were aged 18 to 65 years and newly diagnosed, with disease duration of less than 2 months. Exclusion was applied to patients with uncontrolled infections, other autoimmune diseases, pregnancy or lactation. Clinical symptoms, serum thyroxine and TRAb, thyroid ultrasound, and orbital computed tomography formed the basis for the diagnoses. PBMCs were separated from 10 ml of fresh peripheral blood using Ficoll-Paque density gradient centrifugation. Total RNA was extracted using Trizol reagent, and RNA quality was assessed on an Agilent 2100 Bioanalyzer. Amplification of TCR beta CDR3 regions was carried out from RNA transcripts. The TCR CDR3 was subjected to a first round of RT-PCR using the HTBI primer set and the Qiagen OneStep RT-PCR kit. Libraries were constructed in a second round of multiplex PCR, after which size selection and purification were carried out. The libraries were sequenced on an Illumina HiSeq2000 using paired-end 100 bp reads. Per the original workflow: SOAPnuke was used to process the raw data, throwing out any read that contained adapters or uncalled bases, had a mean Phred below 15, or lacked an exact constant-primer or identifier match. COPE v1.2.5 was used to merge the high-quality paired reads, and each unique nucleotide sequence was defined as a clonotype. MiTCR v1.1 was used to align clonotypes to the IMGT TRBV, TRBD and TRBJ reference segments. The analysis included only V-J combinations with a frequency above 0.0001, which together covered around 99% of the repertoires. The TCS score was defined as F50 (clonal expansion) divided by E x V (chaos), with BLOSUM62-based TCRdist calculated between CDR3 peptides within each V-J. Welch's t-statistics and random forest reduced fewer than 550 V-J features to 13, which were used in a naive Bayes classifier (R e1071). The similarity between thyroid and blood repertoires was quantified using the Morisita-Horn index. TCRdb reran the public reads through fastp at Q25 and MiXCR, keeping productive beta chains. Every CDR3 protein is listed once, alongside the most common genes and DNA of its rows. The V and J calls follow TCRdb's processing rather than the paper's. Within this sample are roughly 840,000 distinct CDR3 sequences, with more than 30% of them counted one time only. The top ten hold roughly 8.3% of the sample.

What the authors observed across the whole study: In validation, progression to ophthalmopathy was predicted by the model with 70.59% sensitivity and 72% to 85% specificity, a median of roughly 6.4 months before onset. Blood samples also contained most of the expanded thyroid clonotypes (frequency above 0.001), which suggests that blood repertoires may reflect thyroid immune responses. A model built on a 13 V-J signature distinguished ophthalmopathy from stable hyperthyroidism, reaching around 90% sensitivity and around 82% specificity in cross-validation and 80%/75% in testing. No statistical method was used to fix the sample size in advance, and group allocation was not hidden from the investigators.

Its CDR3 holds 12 amino acids, cysteine through phenylalanine. Kept here is only the CDR3 DNA, which spans 36 bases and is read in frame from base 1. The germline V gene (reference sequence) provides CDR1 PRHDT and CDR2 FYEKMQ. V sheds 6 bases and J sheds 7 bases, leaving 9 bases between their ends. The sequencing sample was made of blood. The source of this sequence is a man aged 18 to 29 with Graves' hyperthyroidism. The rearranged segments are TRBV13 and TRBJ2-2, and the D gene may be TRBD2, 6 bases matching. The CDR3 loop reads CASRGGDGELFF. At the DNA level, the sequence is TGTGCCAGCAGGGGGGGTGACGGGGAGCTGTTTTTT.